This TCR beta chain was identified in a study of blood T cell repertoires in COVID-19. Study information: T cells, B-cell-depleted T cells, or PBMCs supplied cDNA or gDNA.

Trimming removed 5 bases from V and 6 bases from J; junction bases left unmatched: 12. Looked up from germline, CDR1 is SGHTA and CDR2 is FQGNSA. The CDR3 covers 16 residues. In the source study's methods: For nucleated cells, counts were estimated from reference gene primer amplification. The method was immunoSEQ multiplex PCR; TCRdb's version includes in-frame clones alone and lacks a portion of them. D and trimming come from the DNA, and the V and J calls and clone size come from that table. The sample records 250,000 to 300,000 clones, under 90% being singletons. Membership in each cohort depended on participant-reported clinical history.

The sample comprised PBMCs or T cells enriched from blood (not recorded which). The chain uses TRBV7-2 and TRBJ2-7; the match to TRBD1 covers 11 bases. The source of this sequence is a woman aged 60 to 75 who had recovered from COVID-19. In DNA, the CDR3 is TGTGCCAGCAGCCCCCGGGACAGGGGGGGTAGGTCCGAGCAGTACTTC. Translated: CASSPRDRGGRSEQYF.